These 26 T cell receptor beta chains came from one sample sequenced in a study of Graves' ophthalmopathy and Graves' hyperthyroidism. The authors amplified TCR beta CDR3 regions from RNA transcripts. Investigators did first-round RT-PCR with HTBI primers, then second-round multiplex PCR. TCRdb ran MiXCR on the multiplex PCR reads and lists one entry per CDR3 protein. The sample contains about 420,000 distinct CDR3 sequences, roughly 21% of which appear only once. Sequencing used peripheral blood. These receptors originate from a woman under 30 with stable Graves' hyperthyroidism.

Comment on this clonotype: Given a much more abundant clone one base away, this may be a read error. The J gene is TRBJ2-5, the V gene TRBV15; no reliable D call. CDR1 and CDR2 from the germline V gene are LNHNV and YYDKDF (reference sequence). Trimming shortened V by 3 bases and J by 5 bases, and 7 bases separated the two germline ends. The CDR3 runs 12 residues. CDR3: CATSRLEETQYF. The CDR3 coding sequence is TGTGCCACCAGCAGGCTCGAGGAGACCCAGTACTTC. Supplemented by reference TRBV15 and TRBJ2-5, the full variable domain reads DAMVIQNPRYQVTQFGKPVTLSCSQTLNHNVMYWYQQKSSQAPKLLFHYYDKDFNNEADTPDNFQSRRPNTSFCFLDIRSPGLGDTAMYLCATSRLEETQYFGPGTRLLVL.

This clonotype was picked up many times. The V call is TRBV12-3 or TRBV12-4, the J call TRBJ2-5; the D gene is possibly TRBD1 (5 bases). The ends were cut back, 3 bases at V and 4 bases at J, with 12 bases in the middle. The CDR3 sequence is 14 residues long. CDR3 coding DNA: TGTGCCAGCAGTTTCAGGGTGGCTTTAGAGACCCAGTACTTC. Translating it yields CASSFRVALETQYF.

This clonotype was seen at least ten times. The chain couples TRBV12-3 or TRBV12-4 to TRBJ1-5; D possibly corresponds to TRBD1 (6 bases). The CDR3 consists of 14 residues. V was pared by 3 bases and J by 5 bases, with 11 bases between. The DNA for the CDR3 is TGTGCCAGCAGTTTGCAAGGGGGGGATCAGCCCCAGCATTTT. Translating gives CASSLQGGDQPQHF.

This clonotype was observed at least ten times. This chain's CDR3 is CASNFGGAEPQHF. CDR3 in DNA: TGTGCCAGCAACTTCGGCGGAGCTGAGCCCCAGCATTTT. J is TRBJ1-5 and V is TRBV28; D ambiguous. CDR3 size: 13 residues. CDR1 is MDHEN and CDR2 is SYDVKM in the germline V gene. Deletions cut 7 bases from V and 8 bases from J, with 15 bases between.

This clonotype was counted at least ten times. The chain links TRBV7-2 to TRBJ1-2, with D unclear. V was clipped by 5 bases and J by 4 bases, with 11 bases between them. Germline loops: CDR1 SGHTA, CDR2 FQGNSA. CDR3 length equals 13 residues. The CDR3 coding sequence is TGTGCCAGCAGCCCGTCGACTGGCTATGGCTACACCTTC. Residues: CASSPSTGYGYTF.

This clonotype was observed many times. CDR3 in DNA: TGTGCCAGCAGCTTAGGGCACGGCCAAGAGACCCAGTACTTC. This encodes CASSLGHGQETQYF. V and J are TRBV7-9 and TRBJ2-5; unclear D gene. The CDR3 runs to 14 residues. The germline CDR1 and CDR2 sequences are SEHNR and FQNEAQ (reference sequence). V was shortened by 1 base and J by 1 base, with 7 bases between the two germline ends.

In this sample, this clonotype turned up many times. This chain uses TRBV2 with TRBJ1-5, with a weak D call TRBD1 (6 bases). The V and J ends lost 6 bases and 0 bases respectively, with 12 bases between them. Germline V gene sequence: CDR1 SNHLY, CDR2 FYNNEI. This CDR3 comprises 15 residues. CDR3 DNA: TGTGCCAGCAGCCGACAGGCTCATAGCAATCAGCCCCAGCATTTT. This translates into CASSRQAHSNQPQHF.

The rearrangement joins TRBV18 to TRBJ2-5; TRBD1 agrees at 7 bases. J was trimmed by 5 bases and V by 1 base; bases with no gene match: 4. The CDR3 totals 14 residues. Looked up from germline, CDR1 is KGHSH and CDR2 is LQKENI. The CDR3 region is CASSPLSRGETQYF. DNA of the CDR3: TGTGCCAGCTCACCACTATCCAGGGGGGAGACCCAGTACTTC. The variable domain in full, completed from reference TRBV18 and TRBJ2-5, reads NAGVMQNPRHLVRRRGQEARLRCSPMKGHSHVYWYRQLPEEGLKFMVYLQKENIIDESGMPKERFSAEFPKEGPSILRIQQVVRGDSAAYFCASSPLSRGETQYFGPGTRLLVL.

The rearrangement uses TRBV12-3 or TRBV12-4 and TRBJ2-2, with a tentative D call TRBD1 (6 bases). The V end lost 6 bases, the J end lost 4 bases, and 18 bases lay between the germline ends. The CDR3 sequence is 16 residues long. Written as DNA, the CDR3 is TGTGCCAGCAGCAGCAGGGGACCCGCAACCACCGGGGAGCTGTTTTTT. Residues: CASSSRGPATTGELFF.

The V call is TRBV12-3 or TRBV12-4, the J call TRBJ1-5; tentatively, D is TRBD1 (5 bases). Trimming removed 2 bases at V and 5 bases at J, with 19 bases between. The CDR3 contains 17 residues. For the CDR3, the DNA is TGTGCCAGCAGTTTAAGTCCGGGACCCCTTTTGGATCAGCCCCAGCATTTT. It codes for CASSLSPGPLLDQPQHF.

In its sample, this clonotype was seen many times. The chain uses TRBV11-2 and TRBJ1-2; TRBD1 might be the D (6 bases). In germline, CDR1 is SGHAT, CDR2 FQNNGV. The CDR3 spans 15 residues. Trimming left V 7 bases short and J 4 bases short, with 19 bases between. The CDR3 DNA reads as TGTGCCAGCAAGGGGACGACAGGTCCGATCTATGGCTACACCTTC. Translating gives CASKGTTGPIYGYTF.

For this clonotype: Sequence at one end of the junction differs from germline and may be a read error. V and J are TRBV5-1 and TRBJ2-5; 11 bases are shared with TRBD2. Germline V gene sequence: CDR1 SGHRS, CDR2 YFSETQ. This CDR3 is built from 16 residues. CDR3 amino acids: CASSLGSSGRTETKYF. Here the CDR3 DNA reads TGCGCCAGCAGCTTGGGATCTAGCGGGAGGACCGAGACCAAGTACTTC.

This clonotype was observed many times. The J gene is TRBJ2-7, the V gene TRBV15, with a tentative D call TRBD2 (5 bases). CDR3 length: 14 amino acids. CDR1 is LNHNV, CDR2 YYDKDF, per germline (reference sequence). V was trimmed by 0 bases and J by 3 bases, leaving 9 bases between them. CDR3 bases: TGTGCCACCAGCAGAGAGAGGGCAAACTACGAGCAGTACTTC. Amino acids: CATSRERANYEQYF.

This clonotype was seen repeatedly, ten times or more. This CDR3 fails to terminate in the conserved phenylalanine or tryptophan, so it likely reflects a read error. Because the CDR3's place on the DNA is in doubt, the DNA is left out and the CDR3 is given as listed by TCRdb. This sequence joins TRBV28 and TRBJ1-2; the D segment call TRBD1 is taken from the table without a DNA check. The CDR3 numbers 18 amino acids, ends counted. Germline CDR1 reads MDHEN; CDR2 reads SYDVKM. The CDR3 sequence is CASSLRAVLRDNNYGYTL.

This clonotype was observed a few times. A read error may account for a junction end that differs from germline. The rearrangement links TRBV7-8 to TRBJ2-4, with D possibly TRBD2 on 6 matching bases. The CDR3 is 16 residues long. Germline V gives CDR1 SGHVS, CDR2 FQNEAQ. CDR3 sequence reads: CASSLEGVLAKNIKYF. CDR3 nucleotides: TGTGCCAGCAGCTTAGAAGGGGTACTAGCCAAAAACATTAAGTACTTC.

This clonotype was picked up many times. The V call is TRBV19, the J call TRBJ2-5; either TRBD1 or TRBD2 may supply D (5 bases each). Germline loops: CDR1 LNHDA, CDR2 SQIVND (reference sequence). The ends were cut back, 5 bases at V and 2 bases at J, with 15 bases in the middle. The length of the CDR3 is 15 residues. The CDR3 region is CASSFIGTGQETQYF. As DNA, the CDR3 is TGTGCCAGTAGTTTCATCGGGACGGGACAAGAGACCCAGTACTTC.

This clonotype appeared many times. The rearrangement links TRBV27 to TRBJ1-2; 10 bases line up with TRBD1. J was trimmed by 4 bases and V by 5 bases; bases with no gene match: 7. The CDR3 is made up of 15 amino acids. Per germline, CDR1 MNHEY and CDR2 SMNVEV (reference sequence). The CDR3 coding sequence is TGTGCCAGCAGTCCCCTGACAGGGGGCAGCTATGGCTACACCTTC. Its translation: CASSPLTGGSYGYTF.

This clonotype was recorded many times. V usage is TRBV5-1 and J usage is TRBJ2-7; perhaps TRBD1 as D (6 bases). Germline V gives CDR1 SGHRS, CDR2 YFSETQ. The CDR3 is 15 amino acids. Trimming stripped 2 bases from V and 1 base from J, with 13 bases between. In nucleotides, the CDR3 is TGCGCCAGCAGCTTCGGCCAGGGGCTATCCTACGAGCAGTACTTC. Its translation is CASSFGQGLSYEQYF.

This clonotype has a count of ten or more. The rearrangement links TRBV6-1 to TRBJ2-5; the D gene is possibly TRBD2 (5 bases). Germline V gene lookup returns CDR1 MNHNS and CDR2 SASEGT. This CDR3 comprises 15 residues. V shed 8 bases and J shed 5 bases, with 21 bases lying between them. In DNA form, the CDR3 reads TGTGCCAGCGGCCTAACCTTCGAGGGCCCGGAGACCCAGTACTTC. Amino acids: CASGLTFEGPETQYF.

This rearrangement joins TRBV6-4 to TRBJ1-1; a possible D gene is TRBD1 (5 bases). This CDR3 has 14 amino acids. Trimming cost V 3 bases and J 2 bases, with 10 bases left between them. Germline values: CDR1 MRHNA, CDR2 SNTAGT. The CDR3 nucleotides are TGTGCCAGCAGTGAAGCCGGGGGAAACACTGAAGCTTTCTTT. Amino acid sequence: CASSEAGGNTEAFF.

This clonotype was counted at least ten times. V usage is TRBV29-1 and J usage is TRBJ1-1; D ambiguous. Deletions cut 5 bases from V and 10 bases from J, with 11 bases between. Germline values: CDR1 SQVTM, CDR2 ANQGSEA. The CDR3 has 10 amino acids. In nucleotides, the CDR3 is TGCAGCGTTAAGGAGGACGGAGCTTTCTTT. Its protein product is CSVKEDGAFF.

At least ten counts were recorded for this clonotype. This chain connects TRBV2 to TRBJ2-7; TRBD1 is a possible D gene (5 bases). Looked up from germline, CDR1 is SNHLY and CDR2 is FYNNEI. This CDR3 is 14 amino acids long. The ends were cut back, 6 bases at V and 5 bases at J, with 17 bases in the middle. CDR3 sequence: CASSPRWGTDEQYF. The CDR3 nucleotides are TGTGCCAGCAGCCCTCGTTGGGGCACCGACGAGCAGTACTTC.

The gene calls are TRBV12-3 or TRBV12-4 and TRBJ1-2; TRBD1 might be the D (5 bases). V lost 3 bases, J lost 5 bases, and 10 bases lay in between. The CDR3 extends over 13 amino acids. The CDR3 nucleotides are TGTGCCAGCAGTTTCCGGGGGGAATATGGCTACACCTTC. Amino acids: CASSFRGEYGYTF.

In its sample, this clonotype was seen a few times. The genes are TRBV9 and TRBJ1-1; 9 positions agree with TRBD1. The junction had 6 bases not matched to a gene; V was cut back by 0 bases and J by 0 bases. The CDR3 totals 17 residues. The germline V gene has CDR1 SGDLS and CDR2 YYNGEE. The CDR3 sequence is CASSVERQGEVNTEAFF. The CDR3 DNA reads as TGTGCCAGCAGCGTAGAGCGACAGGGGGAAGTGAACACTGAAGCTTTCTTT. Full variable domain (missing parts from reference TRBV9 and TRBJ1-1): DSGVTQTPKHLITATGQRVTLRCSPRSGDLSVYWYQQSLDQGLQFLIQYYNGEERAKGNILERFSAQQFPDLHSELNLSSLELGDSALYFCASSVERQGEVNTEAFFGQGTRLTVV.

This clonotype was seen ten or more times. The chain couples TRBV5-1 to TRBJ1-3; a possible D gene is TRBD1 (5 bases). The CDR3 consists of 15 residues. V was pared by 2 bases and J by 0 bases, with 9 bases between. The V gene's germline CDR1 is SGHRS and CDR2 YFSETQ. The CDR3 nucleotides are TGCGCCAGCAGCTTAGCAGGGATCTCTGGAAACACCATATATTTT. Its translation: CASSLAGISGNTIYF.

This clonotype was seen repeatedly, ten times or more. The chain combines TRBV7-2 with TRBJ2-7; unclear D gene. Per germline, CDR1 SGHTA and CDR2 FQGNSA. Deletions cut 4 bases from V and 6 bases from J, with 10 bases between. The CDR3 length is 12 residues. This CDR3 is CASSSYFSEQYF. CDR3 DNA: TGTGCCAGCAGCTCTTATTTCTCCGAGCAGTACTTC.